The source of this TCR beta chain is a study of cytomegalovirus exposure and HLA in healthy donors. Background on the study: About 80 million unique TCRs from HLA-typed donors made up an early data release.

V lost 5 bases and J 6 bases, leaving 15 bases between the germline ends. This CDR3 comprises 14 residues. CDR1 and CDR2 from the germline V gene are LGHNT and FRNRAP. Overall study results and limits: Clonal expansion was found to be greater in HLA-associated TCR beta chains than in equally common others in a later analysis. In a later analysis, productive TCRs from donors in an Asian-associated ancestry cluster reportedly carried fewer N-insertions than the cohort mean.

Amplification used 60 Vbeta primers and 13 Jbeta primers. The assay was immunoSEQ multiplex PCR, and TCRdb's table has in-frame clones only and misses some. The table lists about 140,000 clones, around 80% of them singletons. Note on this clone: Its antigen is as yet unknown.

The V gene is TRBV12-5, the J gene TRBJ2-3, with D possibly matching TRBD2 (6 bases). The sequencing input was PBMCs. The TCR was taken from a man in his thirties or forties in good health and CMV-seropositive. Here the CDR3 reads CASGGDLGKDTQYF. The CDR3 DNA reads as TGTGCTAGTGGTGGGGACTTGGGTAAGGATACGCAGTATTTT.